This T cell receptor (beta chain) emerged from a study of T cells in Graves' hyperthyroidism and ophthalmopathy. CDR3 size: 15 residues. V shed 6 bases and J shed 1 base, with 13 bases lying between them. Germline CDR1 is SNHLY and CDR2 is FYNNEI. This clonotype occurred many times. The antigen remains unidentified. Pregnant or lactating patients were excluded, as were those with uncontrolled infection or other autoimmune disease. From approximately 9.3 ml of fresh peripheral blood, PBMCs were isolated. Overall study results and limits: Blood samples included most of the expanded thyroid clonotypes exceeding 0.001. Prediction of ophthalmopathy progression came a median roughly 6.6 months pre-onset.

Regions amplified from RNA transcripts were the TCR beta CDR3 regions. Researchers ran a first-round RT-PCR on the TCR CDR3 using the HTBI primer set. TCRdb processed the multiplex PCR reads anew with MiXCR; each CDR3 protein has one entry. The repertoire holds about 380,000 distinct CDR3 sequences, about 14% seen once, with roughly 11% in the top ten. The sample taken for sequencing was blood. The V gene is TRBV2, the J gene TRBJ2-1; TRBD2 might be the D (5 bases). This TCR was sampled from an older woman with Graves' hyperthyroidism. The DNA of the CDR3 is TGTGCCAGCAGCGTACTAGTAGGGTCCTACAATGAGCAGTTCTTC. Its protein is CASSVLVGSYNEQFF.